A single sample gave rise to the 25 T cell receptor beta chains below, sequenced in a study of blood T cells in healthy people across ages. Then a second PCR, running roughly 6 to 12 cycles, was carried out with a sample-barcoded 5' primer and a J-beta primer mix. TCRdb passed the 5' RACE reads through MiXCR, listing each CDR3 protein once. The sample includes hundreds of thousands of distinct CDR3 sequences, roughly 50% seen only once; the top ten take around 22%. Sequencing used blood. The receptors were gathered from a man aged 30 to 39 in good health.

This rearrangement joins TRBV7-2 to TRBJ1-4; TRBD1 matches at 8 bases. CDR1 and CDR2 from the germline V gene are SGHTA and FQGNSA. The CDR3 covers 14 residues. V dropped 5 bases and J dropped 7; count of bases not matched to a gene: 6. The CDR3 loop is CASSLDREVEKLFF. CDR3 bases: TGTGCCAGCAGCCTGGACAGGGAGGTTGAAAAACTGTTTTTT.

This clonotype turned up a few times. This chain links TRBV7-2 with TRBJ2-5, with D possibly being TRBD2 (6 bases). The CDR3 sequence is 14 residues long. Germline V gene data show CDR1 as SGHTA and CDR2 as FQGNSA. V was trimmed by 5 bases and J by 3 bases, leaving 13 bases between them. CDR3 sequence: CASSKSWGEETQYF. As DNA, the CDR3 is TGTGCCAGCAGCAAGAGTTGGGGGGAAGAGACCCAGTACTTC.

This clonotype was counted a single time. The V and J genes are TRBV12-3 or TRBV12-4 and TRBJ2-1; D unresolved. V lost 6 bases and J 9 bases, leaving 9 bases between the germline ends. The CDR3 extends over 11 amino acids. CDR3 sequence reads: CASRFLGEQFF. The CDR3 DNA reads TGTGCCAGCAGATTTCTTGGTGAGCAGTTCTTC.

The gene calls are TRBV4-3 and TRBJ2-1; the D gene could be TRBD1 or TRBD2 (6 bases each). CDR3 length: 17 amino acids. V lost 0 bases, J lost 6 bases, and 18 bases lay in between. Per germline, CDR1 LGHNA and CDR2 YSLEER. The chain's CDR3 is CASSQDSRPGGGNEQFF. The CDR3 nucleotides read TGCGCCAGCAGCCAAGATTCAAGGCCCGGGGGCGGCAATGAGCAGTTCTTC.

The chain is built from TRBV5-1 and TRBJ2-6, with a possible D match to TRBD1 (5 bases). Germline V gene lookup returns CDR1 SGHRS and CDR2 YFSETQ. Trimming left V 5 bases short and J 5 bases short, with 11 bases between. The CDR3 extends over 14 amino acids. CDR3 residues: CASRVQGWANVLTF. As DNA, the CDR3 is TGCGCCAGCAGGGTTCAGGGTTGGGCCAACGTCCTGACTTTC.

The gene calls are TRBV6-2 or TRBV6-3 and TRBJ2-7; TRBD1 might be the D (6 bases). Germline V lookup: CDR1 MNHEY, CDR2 SVGEGT. Trimming pared 5 bases from V and 9 bases from J, leaving 20 bases between. This CDR3 is built from 14 residues. This CDR3 is CASSRAQGAAGQYF. CDR3 bases: TGTGCCAGCAGTCGGGCACAGGGCGCCGCAGGGCAGTACTTC.

V usage is TRBV11-1 and J usage is TRBJ2-2; D may be TRBD1 (5 bases). This CDR3 spans 13 amino acids. Germline values: CDR1 SGHAT, CDR2 FQDESV (reference sequence). V gave up 6 bases and J gave up 4 bases, with 9 bases separating them. This chain's CDR3 is CASRTDLTGELFF. In DNA form, the CDR3 reads TGTGCCAGCAGGACAGACCTCACCGGGGAGCTGTTTTTT.

The V call is TRBV6-5, the J call TRBJ2-7; tentative D call: TRBD1 (5 bases). The germline CDR1 and CDR2 sequences are MNHEY and SVGAGI. This CDR3 contains 14 residues. The V gene lost 5 bases and the J gene lost 4 bases, with 15 bases spanning the gap. The CDR3 loop is CASSTPDRTYEQYF. CDR3 in DNA: TGTGCCAGCAGTACGCCCGACAGAACATACGAGCAGTACTTC.

A few counts support this clonotype. The chain couples TRBV12-3 or TRBV12-4 to TRBJ2-5; D possibly corresponds to TRBD2 (5 bases). The closer fit of TRBJ2-7 to the DNA end suggests the J call may be wrong. CDR3 length equals 13 residues. The CDR3 spells CASSLDSPYEQYF. The DNA for the CDR3 is TGTGCCAGCAGTTTGGACTCGCCCTACGAGCAGTACTTC.

This chain links TRBV9 with TRBJ2-1; a possible D gene is TRBD2 (5 bases). Germline CDR1 SGDLS, CDR2 YYNGEE. Trimming took off 0 bases at V and 0 bases at J, with 7 bases between the two ends. The CDR3 loop spans 15 amino acids. CDR3 sequence reads: CASSVGGASYNEQFF. The CDR3 nucleotides read TGTGCCAGCAGCGTAGGGGGAGCCTCCTACAATGAGCAGTTCTTC. Drawing the rest from reference TRBV9 and TRBJ2-1, the complete variable domain is DSGVTQTPKHLITATGQRVTLRCSPRSGDLSVYWYQQSLDQGLQFLIQYYNGEERAKGNILERFSAQQFPDLHSELNLSSLELGDSALYFCASSVGGASYNEQFFGPGTRLTVL.

V gene TRBV5-1 combines with J gene TRBJ1-2; 9 nucleotides line up with TRBD1. The CDR3 loop spans 15 amino acids. In germline, CDR1 is SGHRS, CDR2 YFSETQ. Unmatched junction bases numbered 9, after V lost 2 bases and J lost 7 bases. The CDR3 sequence: CASSFSSTGGFGYTF. CDR3 DNA sequence: TGCGCCAGCAGCTTTTCTTCGACAGGGGGATTTGGCTACACCTTC.

The chain carries TRBV27 and TRBJ1-1; 9 nucleotides line up with TRBD1. The CDR3 runs to 15 residues. The trim removed 5 bases at V and 4 bases at J, leaving 8 bases unmatched. CDR1 is MNHEY and CDR2 is SMNVEV in the germline V gene (reference sequence). CDR3 sequence reads: CASSRKDRGGTEAFF. The CDR3 coding sequence is TGTGCCAGCAGTCGAAAGGACAGGGGAGGCACTGAAGCTTTCTTT.

This clonotype was counted only a few times. This chain joins TRBV7-2 and TRBJ1-2, with D perhaps matching TRBD1 (5 bases). The CDR3 spans 13 residues. Germline V gives CDR1 SGHTA, CDR2 FQGNSA. Trimming pared 5 bases from V and 2 bases from J, leaving 9 bases between. Here the CDR3 reads CASSGRGNYGYTF. CDR3 DNA sequence: TGTGCCAGCAGCGGCCGGGGGAACTATGGCTACACCTTC.

The table lists this clonotype with a few counts. This chain uses TRBV6-5 with TRBJ2-7; 7 positions match TRBD2. Germline V CDR1 and CDR2: MNHEY, SVGAGI. V shed 2 bases and J 6 bases; nucleotides not matched to a gene: 4. This CDR3 spans 13 amino acids. The CDR3: CASSYPGLGEQYF. The DNA for the CDR3 is TGTGCCAGCAGTTACCCAGGACTAGGCGAGCAGTACTTC.

Worth noting for this clonotype: This may arise from a read error, as a much more abundant clone is one base away. The chain has TRBV30 and TRBJ2-1; D is perhaps TRBD1 (5 bases). The germline V gene has CDR1 GTSNPN and CDR2 SVGIG (reference sequence). The length of the CDR3 is 12 residues. V was cut by 0 bases and J by 13 bases, with 13 bases left in between. Here the CDR3 reads CAWSVQVETQFF. CDR3 nucleotide sequence: TGTGCCTGGAGTGTACAGGTGGAGACCCAGTTCTTC.

This clonotype was detected once. The V gene is TRBV20-1, the J gene TRBJ2-3; weak D call: TRBD2 (6 bases). This CDR3 region has 15 residues. CDR1 is DFQATT, CDR2 SNEGSKA, per germline (reference sequence). With 8 bases removed from V and 2 bases from J, the gap between germline ends came to 20 bases. The CDR3 region is CSPRGGPHNTDTQYF. Written as DNA, the CDR3 is TGCAGTCCGCGAGGAGGGCCGCATAACACAGATACGCAGTATTTT.

This clonotype appeared a few times. This chain links TRBV4-3 with TRBJ2-5; TRBD2 might be the D (5 bases). With the DNA end fitting TRBJ2-7 better, the J assignment may be wrong. The CDR3 covers 16 residues. CDR1 is LGHNA, CDR2 YSLEER, per germline. CDR3: CASSQDVSVLIYEQYF. The DNA of the CDR3 is TGCGCCAGCAGCCAAGATGTTAGCGTATTAATCTACGAGCAGTACTTC.

The CDR3 reads CAIKDGAGDYEQYF. The CDR3 DNA reads TGTGCCATCAAAGACGGAGCGGGAGACTACGAGCAGTACTTC. J is TRBJ2-4 and V is TRBV10-3; the match to TRBD2 covers 8 bases. The DNA end favors TRBJ2-7, so the J call may be wrong. Germline CDR1 ENHRY, CDR2 SYGVKD. The CDR3 covers 14 residues.

The chain employs TRBV25-1 and TRBJ1-2, with D perhaps TRBD1 (5 bases). Germline-derived CDR1 and CDR2 are MGHDK and SYGVNS. Trimming removed 5 bases from V and 3 bases from J, with 13 bases in between. This CDR3 comprises 14 residues. The CDR3 DNA sequence: TGTGCCAGCAGTCCAGACCGGGGGTACTATGGCTACACCTTC. Translating it yields CASSPDRGYYGYTF.

In this sample, this clonotype turned up once. V usage is TRBV3-1 and J usage is TRBJ2-3, with unresolved D. The CDR3 is 15 residues long. Germline CDR1 reads LGHDT; CDR2 reads YNNKEL (reference sequence). V lost 3 bases and J 5 bases, leaving 15 bases between the germline ends. The DNA for the CDR3 is TGTGCCAGCAGCCAGATGGGTCTCGCAGGAGATACGCAGTATTTT. Its translation: CASSQMGLAGDTQYF.

The V call is TRBV12-3 or TRBV12-4, the J call TRBJ1-2; D uncertain. The CDR3 has 11 residues. V gave up 10 bases and J gave up 6 bases, with 12 bases separating them. The DNA for the CDR3 is TGTGCCACCTCCCGCAGGCATGGCTACACCTTC. Translation: CATSRRHGYTF.

This clonotype was counted a few times. The gene calls are TRBV29-1 and TRBJ2-1; 9 positions match TRBD2. The V gene end was trimmed by 6 bases and the J gene end by 0 bases; junction bases not matched to a gene: 9. The length of the CDR3 is 16 residues. The germline V gene encodes CDR1 SQVTM and CDR2 ANQGSEA. This CDR3 is CSVRRSGRSSYNEQFF. CDR3 coding DNA: TGCAGCGTACGTCGGAGCGGGAGGTCCTCCTACAATGAGCAGTTCTTC.

J is TRBJ2-4 and V is TRBV12-3 or TRBV12-4; D ambiguous. V lost 1 base to trimming and J lost 0 bases, with 10 bases between them. This CDR3 spans 16 amino acids. This CDR3 is CASSLVGQRAKNIQYF. CDR3 DNA: TGTGCCAGCAGTTTAGTAGGCCAACGAGCCAAAAACATTCAGTACTTC.

The V and J genes are TRBV20-1 and TRBJ2-7; D possibly corresponds to TRBD2 (5 bases). Trimming cost V 2 bases and J 7 bases, with 12 bases left between them. Germline CDR1 reads DFQATT; CDR2 reads SNEGSKA (reference sequence). This CDR3 is built from 12 residues. DNA of the CDR3: TGCAGTGCTAGAACGGTCACTAGGGAGCAGTACTTC. Its translation: CSARTVTREQYF.

This clonotype has just one count. This chain connects TRBV7-9 to TRBJ1-1, with D unclear. Germline V CDR1 and CDR2: SEHNR, FQNEAQ (reference sequence). Deletions cut 7 bases from V and 0 bases from J, with 9 bases between. The CDR3 has 13 residues. CDR3 bases: TGTGCCAGCAACCGACCGTTGAACACTGAAGCTTTCTTT. This gives the protein CASNRPLNTEAFF.